What follows is one T cell receptor beta chain and its context. This entry is derived from a study of blood T cell repertoires in COVID-19. At the level of the study: Sources were T cells, B-cell-depleted T cells, or PBMCs; the material itself was cDNA or gDNA.

Trimming took off 1 base at V and 3 bases at J, with 9 bases between the two ends. In germline, CDR1 is SGHTA, CDR2 FQGNSA. This CDR3 spans 14 amino acids. The study assigned cohorts using participant-reported clinical history. In the 2 weeks before study entry, exposed participants met a COVID-19 case, which was PCR-confirmed or clinician-diagnosed. Sequencing used immunoSEQ multiplex PCR; TCRdb keeps in-frame clones, though not all of them. The data hold 250,000 to 350,000 clones, with under 90% observed a single time. The chain employs TRBV7-2 and TRBJ1-1; D is perhaps TRBD1 (5 bases). This sequence originates from a woman in her fifties or sixties who had been exposed to COVID-19. The sequenced sample was PBMCs or T cells enriched from blood (not recorded which). For the CDR3, the DNA is TGTGCCAGCAGCTTAGAAGGGGCTCACACTGAAGCTTTCTTT. The encoded protein is CASSLEGAHTEAFF.